This T cell receptor beta chain originates from a study of cytomegalovirus exposure and HLA in healthy donors. CDR1 is SGHVS, CDR2 FNYEAQ, per germline. CDR3 length: 16 amino acids. J lost 0 bases, V lost 1 base, and 4 bases had no gene match. This PCR relied on a set of 60 Vbeta primers and 13 Jbeta primers. Sequenced by immunoSEQ multiplex PCR; TCRdb stores in-frame clones only, minus some. The table has approximately 52,000 clones, 70% to 75% seen once. Sequencing used PBMCs. This sequence originates from a man aged 35 to 55 in good health and CMV-seropositive. The rearrangement links TRBV7-6 to TRBJ2-3, with 7 bases matching TRBD1. The CDR3 DNA is TGTGCCAGCAGCTTAGACGGACAGGAGAGCACAGATACGCAGTATTTT. It yields the protein CASSLDGQESTDTQYF.